Only a few counts were recorded for the clone carrying this T cell receptor (beta chain). Participants came from some 23 US areas, aged about 18 to 100 years. The study assigned cohorts using participant-reported clinical history. Per the germline V gene, CDR1 is KGHSH and CDR2 is LQKENI. The CDR3 is 15 residues long. After removal of 3 bases from V and 0 bases from J, the junction contained 4 bases not matched to a gene. This specimen belongs to a study of blood T cell repertoires in COVID-19. Study-wide context: There were acute and convalescent COVID-19 samples, and they came from the United States, Italy and Spain.

The assay was immunoSEQ multiplex PCR, and TCRdb's table has in-frame clones only and misses some. The profile shows around 360,000 clones, about 90% of them singletons. The sequencing input was PBMCs or T cells enriched from blood (not recorded which). The genes are TRBV18 and TRBJ1-2; 7 nucleotides agree with TRBD1. This receptor was identified in a woman in her 30s who had recovered from COVID-19. CDR3 sequence: CASSPDRVTNYGYTF. For the CDR3, the DNA is TGTGCCAGCTCACCCGACAGGGTTACTAACTATGGCTACACCTTC.